This TCR beta chain was sequenced during a study of Ad26.COV2.S vaccination and SARS-CoV-2 variants. Study-level information: The donor participated in the COV1001 trial, in its Ad26.COV2.S arm. In the study, Ad26.COV2.S was injected intramuscularly once, or twice 56 days apart. General observations from the study: Total T cell responses may have been underestimated by the TCR breadth and depth analyses.

Assay used: immunoSEQ multiplex PCR; TCRdb lists only in-frame clones, some missing. The sample includes some 520,000 clones, around 85% of them seen just once. On this clone itself: The antigen is unknown.

Stated treatment: some 19 received Ad26.COV2.S at low or high dose, single or two shots; 5 received placebo; per-sample allocation not given. The investigators took samples on day 63 after the first vaccine or placebo injection. J gave up 2 bases and V 4 bases, and 13 bases lay outside the gene matches. In germline, CDR1 is SEHNR, CDR2 FQNEAQ (reference sequence). The CDR3 is 18 amino acids. The clonotype originates from a person aged 18-65 years who received the Ad26.COV2.S COVID-19 vaccine or a placebo. The specimen was peripheral blood, collected in a trial of Ad26.COV2.S vaccine versus placebo. The chain is built from TRBV7-9 and TRBJ2-5, with 10 nucleotides matching TRBD2. The CDR3 loop is CASSSSGLAGEVQETQYF. In DNA, the CDR3 is TGTGCCAGCAGCTCGAGTGGGCTAGCGGGAGAAGTTCAAGAGACCCAGTACTTC.